The entry below describes one T cell receptor beta chain. This may arise from a read error, as a much more abundant clone is one base away. This specimen belongs to a study of patients with pleural tuberculosis. This CDR3 has 15 amino acids. The germline V gene has CDR1 SGHRS and CDR2 YFSETQ. TCRdb redid the calling of the reads with MiXCR, one entry per CDR3 protein. The sample holds about 29,000 distinct CDR3 sequences, 15% to 20% seen once. The TCR sequence derives from a human donor with pleural tuberculosis. The specimen sequenced was peripheral blood. The chain recombines TRBV5-1 with TRBJ2-7; D may be TRBD1 (6 bases). The chain's CDR3 is CAISPTTGSSYEQYF. Here the CDR3 DNA reads TGCGCCATCAGCCCTACCACAGGGAGCTCCTACGAGCAGTACTTC.